This TCR beta chain was captured by sequencing in a study of identical twins. Broader study findings: The models gave estimates that fell short of the out-of-frame TCR alpha sharing seen in monozygotic twins.

Note on this clonotype: As yet, its antigen is unknown.

The CDR3 runs to 12 residues. The germline gives CDR1 SQVTM, CDR2 ANQGSEA. One entry per CDR3 protein, called by TCRdb with MiXCR from the 5' RACE reads. This sample carries around 1.7 million distinct CDR3 sequences, around 33% of them seen once, and the ten largest clones take about 0.3%. Sequencing was performed on cord blood. The chain links TRBV29-1 to TRBJ2-4; D is possibly TRBD2 (6 bases). Matching the DNA end better, TRBJ2-7 makes the J call doubtful. The sequence was collected from a newborn girl in good health. CDR3 amino acids: CSVEDGGNEQYF. The CDR3 bases are TGCAGCGTTGAAGACGGGGGAAACGAGCAGTACTTC.